The entry that follows covers one T cell receptor (beta chain) sequence. Its antigen is still unknown. This sample is part of a study of T cells after yellow fever vaccination. Study information: Preparing low-cell-number fractions relied on SMART-Seq v4 Ultra Low Input. Study outcomes and limitations: A weaker but faster secondary response was observed, peaking on day 5 versus 15.

The CDR3 consists of 17 residues. Germline V CDR1 and CDR2: SGDLS, YYNGEE. Trimming at V came to 4 bases and at J to 14 bases, leaving 24 bases not matched to a gene. TCRdb itself ran the 5' RACE reads through MiXCR, one entry per CDR3 protein. The table shows about 330,000 distinct CDR3 sequences, with roughly 4% occurring only once. This TCR was recovered from a man aged 18 to 29 who received the YFV17D yellow fever vaccine. The specimen comprised PBMCs, sampled 5 days after the yellow fever booster vaccination. The chain has TRBV9 and TRBJ2-3; TRBD2 matches 8 bases. The CDR3 region is CASSLETAAGLGGPVYF. As DNA, the CDR3 is TGTGCCAGCAGCTTGGAGACAGCTGCGGGACTAGGGGGTCCGGTGTATTTT.